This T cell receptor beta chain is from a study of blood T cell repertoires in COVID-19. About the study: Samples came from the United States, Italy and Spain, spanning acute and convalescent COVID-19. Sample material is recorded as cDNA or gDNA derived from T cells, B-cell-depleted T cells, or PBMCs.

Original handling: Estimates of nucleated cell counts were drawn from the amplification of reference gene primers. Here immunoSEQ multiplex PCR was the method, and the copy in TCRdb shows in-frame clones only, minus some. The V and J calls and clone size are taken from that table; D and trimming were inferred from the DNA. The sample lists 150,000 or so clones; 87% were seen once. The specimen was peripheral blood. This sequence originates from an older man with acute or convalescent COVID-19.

For the CDR3, the DNA is TGTGCCAGCGGCAGGGTGGGAGGCACTGAAGCTTTCTTT. It yields the protein CASGRVGGTEAFF. The V call is TRBV6-5, the J call TRBJ1-1, with D possibly being TRBD1 (5 bases). The germline V gene has CDR1 MNHEY and CDR2 SVGAGI. The CDR3 is 13 amino acids. Trimming left V 8 bases short and J 4 bases short, with 14 bases between.